This T cell receptor (beta chain) was found in a study of spatial heterogeneity in lung cancer. Study results and limitations: It was found that expanded intratumoral alpha and beta TCR counts tracked tumor mutation counts.

TCRdb re-derived calls from the 5' RACE reads in MiXCR, one entry per CDR3 protein. The sample records about 18,000 distinct CDR3 sequences, roughly 7.5% being singletons. Time point in this sample: sample taken at primary tumor resection. This clonotype was counted ten times or more. Its antigen is unidentified. The receptor was derived from a male donor with early-stage non-small cell lung cancer. The sequencing here drew on lung tumor tissue, taken at surgery.

The CDR3 bases are TGTGCCAGCACGATACGTTACGGGGAGACTGAAGCTTTCTTT. Residues: CASTIRYGETEAFF. The rearrangement joins TRBV2 to TRBJ1-1; D remains ambiguous. This CDR3 contains 14 residues. V lost 7 bases and J lost 5, with 17 bases in between. Germline V gene data show CDR1 as SNHLY and CDR2 as FYNNEI. The variable domain in full, completed from reference TRBV2 and TRBJ1-1, reads EPEVTQTPSHQVTQMGQEVILRCVPISNHLYFYWYRQILGQKVEFLVSFYNNEISEKSEIFDDQFSVERPDGSNFTLKIRSTKLEDSAMYFCASTIRYGETEAFFGQGTRLTVV.